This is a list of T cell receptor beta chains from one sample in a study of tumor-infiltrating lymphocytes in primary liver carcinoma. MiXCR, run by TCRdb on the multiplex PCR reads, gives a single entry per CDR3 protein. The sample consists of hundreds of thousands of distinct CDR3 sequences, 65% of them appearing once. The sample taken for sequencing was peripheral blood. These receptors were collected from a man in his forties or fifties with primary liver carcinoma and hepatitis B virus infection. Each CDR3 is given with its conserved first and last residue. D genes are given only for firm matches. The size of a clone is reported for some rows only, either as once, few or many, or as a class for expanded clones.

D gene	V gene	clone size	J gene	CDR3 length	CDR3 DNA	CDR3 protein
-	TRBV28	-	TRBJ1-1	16	TGTGCCAGCAGCGGAAGTTTTTGGGGAATAGGCCCTGAAGCTTTCTTT	CASSGSFWGIGPEAFF
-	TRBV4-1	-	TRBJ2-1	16	TGCGCCAGCAGCCAAACCGGGACAAGCTCCTACAATGAGCGGTTCTTC	CASSQTGTSSYNERFF
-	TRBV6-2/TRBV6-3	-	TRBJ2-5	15	TGTGCCAGCAGCTCCCGGGACACCCGGGGCGAGACCCAGTACTTC	CASSSRDTRGETQYF
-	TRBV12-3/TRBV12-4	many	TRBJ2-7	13	TGTGCCAGCAGGCTAGCTGGGGCGATCGAGCAGTACTTC	CASRLAGAIEQYF
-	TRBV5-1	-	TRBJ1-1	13	TGCGCCAGCAGCAGGAGAGGGGACACTGAAGCTTTCTTT	CASSRRGDTEAFF
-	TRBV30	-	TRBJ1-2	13	TGTGCCTGGAGTGCTACAGGGACCTATGACTACACCTTC	CAWSATGTYDYTF
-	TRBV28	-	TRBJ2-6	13	TGTGCCACCTTCTTCTCTGGGGCCAACGTCCTGACTTTC	CATFFSGANVLTF
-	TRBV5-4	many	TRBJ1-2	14	TGTGCCAGCAGACTTTTGAGCACAAACTATGGCTACACCTTC	CASRLLSTNYGYTF
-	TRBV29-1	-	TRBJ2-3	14	TGCAGCGTCCTGGGGGTTAGAGGCACAGATACACAGTATTTT	CSVLGVRGTDTQYF
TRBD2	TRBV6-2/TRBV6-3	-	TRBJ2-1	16	TGTGTCAGCAGTTACAGCGGGAGAGCTAACTACAATGGGCAGTTCTTC	CVSSYSGRANYNGQFF
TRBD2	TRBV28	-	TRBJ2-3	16	TGTGCCAGCAGTTCGTCTGGGACTAGCGGGAGGGGACCGCAGTATTTT	CASSSSGTSGRGPQYF